The next 18 T cell receptor beta chains were all read from a single sample in a study of radiotherapy plus CTLA-4 blockade in lung cancer. Libraries were prepared by immunoSEQ multiplex PCR; TCRdb keeps only in-frame clonotypes and omits some of them. The sample yields around 18,000 clones, about 84% seen once. The starting material was peripheral blood, obtained from a patient treated with radiotherapy plus ipilimumab. The receptors come from a human donor with non-small cell lung cancer whose response to radiotherapy plus ipilimumab could not be evaluated.

The CDR3: CASSLEEISTEAFF. CDR3 coding DNA: TGTGCCAGCAGCTTGGAAGAGATATCCACTGAAGCTTTCTTT. The chain has TRBV5-5 and TRBJ1-1, with D unresolved. The CDR3 loop spans 14 amino acids. CDR1 SGHKS and CDR2 YYEKEE come from the germline V gene (reference sequence). With 0 bases removed from V and 4 bases from J, the gap between germline ends came to 10 bases.

This rearrangement joins TRBV6-5 to TRBJ2-7; 10 bases map to TRBD2. J was trimmed by 4 bases and V by 2 bases; bases with no gene match: 5. CDR3 length: 15 amino acids. Germline V lookup: CDR1 MNHEY, CDR2 SVGAGI. The CDR3 DNA reads TGTGCCAGCAGTTACGAGCCTAGCGGGAGTTACGAGCAGTACTTC. It is translated as CASSYEPSGSYEQYF.

This chain joins TRBV5-1 and TRBJ2-5; D might be TRBD2 (6 bases). Germline V lookup: CDR1 SGHRS, CDR2 YFSETQ. V lost 2 bases, J lost 5 bases, and 10 bases lay in between. CDR3 size: 13 residues. The CDR3 here is CASSFGGRETQYF. Written as DNA, the CDR3 is TGCGCCAGCAGCTTTGGAGGGCGGGAGACCCAGTACTTC.

The rearrangement links TRBV27 to TRBJ2-6; TRBD2 agrees at 7 bases. V trimming: 3 bases; J trimming: 1 base; junction bases outside the gene matches: 18. Germline-derived CDR1 and CDR2 are MNHEY and SMNVEV (reference sequence). The CDR3 is 21 residues long. The CDR3 loop reads CASSFFQSNGGSGSGANVLTF. CDR3 sequence (DNA): TGTGCCAGCAGTTTTTTCCAGTCAAACGGGGGGTCGGGATCTGGGGCCAACGTCCTGACTTTC.

The chain links TRBV7-2 to TRBJ1-1; possible D gene TRBD1, 6 bases. CDR3 length: 13 amino acids. The V gene lost 4 bases and the J gene lost 1 base, with 7 bases spanning the gap. CDR1 is SGHTA, CDR2 FQGNSA, per germline. DNA of the CDR3: TGTGCCAGCAGCTCGGGACAGAACACTGAAGCTTTCTTT. This translates into CASSSGQNTEAFF.

The rearrangement links TRBV5-6 to TRBJ1-1; 8 positions agree with TRBD1. V lost 2 bases, J lost 1 base, and 10 bases stayed unmatched. Per germline, CDR1 SGHDT and CDR2 YYEEEE. The CDR3 consists of 17 residues. CDR3 DNA: TGTGCCAGCAGCTTTGGGGCAGGGGGCGTTAGGAACACTGAAGCTTTCTTT. This gives the protein CASSFGAGGVRNTEAFF.

This clone was seen a handful of times. One end of the junction does not line up with germline, which may come from a read error. The chain is built from TRBV7-9 and TRBJ1-4; D is uncertain. CDR3 length: 14 residues. Per the germline V gene, CDR1 is SEHNR and CDR2 is FQNEAQ (reference sequence). The CDR3 coding sequence is TGTGCCAGCAGTTTAGCACAGTTTAATGAAAAACTGTTTTTT. This codes for CASSLAQFNEKLFF.

The rearrangement uses TRBV19 and TRBJ2-7, with D possibly matching TRBD2 (5 bases). V lost 3 bases and J 6 bases, leaving 9 bases between the germline ends. This CDR3 spans 12 amino acids. CDR1 is LNHDA, CDR2 SQIVND, per germline (reference sequence). DNA of the CDR3: TGTGCCAGTAGTATTGAAGGAGGCGAGCAGTACTTC. Translation gives CASSIEGGEQYF.

This clone showed up just a few times. The chain joins TRBV19 to TRBJ2-1, with 8 bases identical to TRBD1. Looked up from germline, CDR1 is LNHDA and CDR2 is SQIVND (reference sequence). The ends lost 4 bases at V and 5 bases at J; junction bases unmatched: 1. The CDR3 contains 13 residues. Written as DNA, the CDR3 is TGTGCCAGTAGTACGGGACAGGACAATGAGCAGTTCTTC. Translating gives CASSTGQDNEQFF.

This clone has only a few counts. This sequence joins TRBV6-1 and TRBJ2-7; TRBD1 is a possible D gene (8 bases). Trimming left V 10 bases short and J 4 bases short, with 17 bases between. The CDR3 has 13 amino acids. Germline CDR1 reads MNHNS; CDR2 reads SASEGT. For the CDR3, the DNA is TGTGCCACCCAAGGACAGGGAGGGTACGAGCAGTACTTC. Its protein product is CATQGQGGYEQYF.

This clone was observed a single time. J is TRBJ1-2 and V is TRBV28, with D possibly matching TRBD1 (6 bases). Germline CDR1 and CDR2: MDHEN and SYDVKM. V was trimmed by 6 bases and J by 2 bases, leaving 16 bases between them. CDR3 size: 15 residues. CDR3: CASSLGDTGNYGYTF. CDR3 in DNA: TGTGCCAGCAGCCTAGGGGACACAGGAAACTATGGCTACACCTTC.

The V call is TRBV6-5, the J call TRBJ2-7, with unresolved D. Between the trimmed V and J ends, which lost 8 bases and 4 bases, there was a span of 12 bases. Germline assignment: CDR1 MNHEY and CDR2 SVGAGI. The CDR3 is 12 residues long. CDR3 amino acids: CASVYGLYEQYF. The CDR3 DNA follows: TGTGCCAGCGTATACGGTCTATACGAGCAGTACTTC.

V and J are TRBV6-1 and TRBJ2-1; 7 nucleotides match TRBD2. CDR1 and CDR2 (germline): MNHNS, SASEGT. The CDR3 sequence is 13 residues long. Losses at the gene ends were 11 bases for V and 7 bases for J; bases not matched to a gene: 11. This CDR3 reads CAGGGILGNEQFF. In DNA, the CDR3 is TGTGCCGGGGGGGGGATATTGGGAAATGAGCAGTTCTTC.

This clone was detected a few times. This chain joins TRBV4-2 and TRBJ2-7; 7 nucleotides align to TRBD2. V dropped 4 bases and J dropped 4; count of bases not matched to a gene: 10. This CDR3 is 15 amino acids long. Germline-derived CDR1 and CDR2 are LGHNA and YNFKEQ. Here the CDR3 DNA reads TGTGCCAGCAGCCTAGGCAGGGCGGGGGTTTACGAGCAGTACTTC. This codes for CASSLGRAGVYEQYF.

The chain joins TRBV27 to TRBJ2-3; 9 bases match TRBD2. Per the germline V gene, CDR1 is MNHEY and CDR2 is SMNVEV (reference sequence). The CDR3 has 16 residues. V lost 6 bases and J lost 1; bases outside the gene matches: 8. CDR3 bases: TGTGCCAGCAGGCCTACTAGCGGGCCGGGCACAGATACGCAGTATTTT. Translated: CASRPTSGPGTDTQYF.

J is TRBJ2-7 and V is TRBV15, with 7 nucleotides matching TRBD1. The CDR3 has 14 amino acids. Germline CDR1 and CDR2: LNHNV and YYDKDF (reference sequence). V was pared by 3 bases and J by 3 bases, with 5 bases of the junction left unmatched. The CDR3 is CATSRSTGSYEQYF. CDR3 nucleotide sequence: TGTGCCACCAGCAGGTCGACAGGGAGCTACGAGCAGTACTTC.

The rearrangement links TRBV18 to TRBJ2-2, with D perhaps TRBD2 (5 bases). Germline values: CDR1 KGHSH, CDR2 LQKENI. The ends were cut back, 2 bases at V and 0 bases at J, with 10 bases in the middle. This CDR3 spans 16 amino acids. The chain's CDR3 is CASSPSGSANTGELFF. As DNA, the CDR3 is TGTGCCAGCTCACCATCCGGTAGCGCGAACACCGGGGAGCTGTTTTTT.

The chain carries TRBV19 and TRBJ2-2, with 11 bases identical to TRBD2. V lost 6 bases and J lost 6; bases outside the gene matches: 9. CDR1 is LNHDA, CDR2 SQIVND, per germline (reference sequence). The CDR3 sequence is 16 residues long. CDR3 sequence reads: CASRYTSGSSAGELFF. CDR3 sequence (DNA): TGTGCCAGTAGATATACTAGCGGGAGTAGTGCCGGGGAGCTGTTTTTT.